What follows is one T cell receptor beta chain and its context. Its antigen is not known. This entry is derived from a study of cytomegalovirus exposure and HLA in healthy donors. The donors were members of the validation cohort comprising approximately 110 subjects, separate from the roughly 640-subject first cohort. The CDR3 runs to 15 residues. Per germline, CDR1 SEHNR and CDR2 FQNEAQ (reference sequence). V trimming: 5 bases; J trimming: 6 bases; junction bases outside the gene matches: 8. The assay was immunoSEQ multiplex PCR, and TCRdb's table has in-frame clones only and misses some. In the table there are 120,000 to 150,000 clones, approximately 88% of which are singletons. Study findings and constraints: Reports showed the classifier diagnosing cytomegalovirus status with high specificity and sensitivity. It was 164 TCR beta chains that were listed as cytomegalovirus-associated. Rarity marked most TCR sequences, yet some public TCRs occurred in many donors.

The material sequenced was PBMCs. The chain couples TRBV7-9 to TRBJ2-3; 10 positions agree with TRBD2. The sequence derives from a man between 18 and 29 years old in good health and CMV-seropositive. CDR3 sequence (DNA): TGTGCCAGCAGCCGGATAGCGGGGGGCGTTGATACGCAGTATTTT. The encoded protein is CASSRIAGGVDTQYF.